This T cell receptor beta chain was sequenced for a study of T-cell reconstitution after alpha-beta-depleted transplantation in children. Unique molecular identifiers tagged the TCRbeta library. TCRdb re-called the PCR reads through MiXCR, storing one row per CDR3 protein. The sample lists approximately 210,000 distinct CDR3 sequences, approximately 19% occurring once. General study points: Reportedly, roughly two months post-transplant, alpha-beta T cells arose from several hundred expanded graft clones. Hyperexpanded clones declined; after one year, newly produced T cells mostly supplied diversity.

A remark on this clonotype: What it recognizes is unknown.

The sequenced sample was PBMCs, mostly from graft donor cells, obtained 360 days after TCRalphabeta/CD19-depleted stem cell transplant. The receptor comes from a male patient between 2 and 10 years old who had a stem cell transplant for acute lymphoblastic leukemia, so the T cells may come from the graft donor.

The DNA of the CDR3 is TGCGCCAGCAGCTTTTCCGGGACAGGGGGCGGCGAGCAGTTCTTC. Translation: CASSFSGTGGGEQFF. J is TRBJ2-1 and V is TRBV5-1, with 12 nucleotides matching TRBD1. CDR3 length: 15 amino acids. The trim removed 2 bases at V and 10 bases at J, leaving 7 bases unmatched. Germline CDR1 is SGHRS and CDR2 is YFSETQ.